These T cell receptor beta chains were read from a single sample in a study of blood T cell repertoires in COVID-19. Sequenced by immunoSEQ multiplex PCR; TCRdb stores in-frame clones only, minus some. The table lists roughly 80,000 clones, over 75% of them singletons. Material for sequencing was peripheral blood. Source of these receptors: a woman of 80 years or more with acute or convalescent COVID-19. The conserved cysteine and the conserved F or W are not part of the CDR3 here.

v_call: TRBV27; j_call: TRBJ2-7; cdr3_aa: ASSSYLQGRYEQY
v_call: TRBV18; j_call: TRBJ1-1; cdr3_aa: ASSPAGGGYTEAF
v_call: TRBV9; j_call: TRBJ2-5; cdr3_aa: ASSVDGQGRETQY
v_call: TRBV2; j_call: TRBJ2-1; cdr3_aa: VPKSQFVDEQF
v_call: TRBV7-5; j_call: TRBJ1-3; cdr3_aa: ARSLRDRVPTACGNTIY
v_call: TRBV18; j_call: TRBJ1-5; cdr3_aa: ASSHGGSQQNQPQH
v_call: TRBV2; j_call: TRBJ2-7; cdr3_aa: ASNPNGLAGNEQY
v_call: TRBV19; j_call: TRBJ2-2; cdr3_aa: ASSIPLLAGGSRELF
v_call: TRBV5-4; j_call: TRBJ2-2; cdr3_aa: ASSLESSGELF
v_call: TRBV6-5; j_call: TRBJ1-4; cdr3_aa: ASSPDRAREKLF